The 27 T cell receptor beta chains listed next were all sequenced from one sample in a study of T cells after yellow fever vaccination. MiXCR, run by TCRdb on the 5' RACE reads, gives a single entry per CDR3 protein. The table records about 340,000 distinct CDR3 sequences, 8.5% to 9% of them present only once. Material: PBMCs, obtained on the day of the first yellow fever vaccination. Receptor source: a man aged 18 to 30 who received the YFV17D yellow fever vaccine.

This chain joins TRBV4-3 and TRBJ2-3; 15 nucleotides match TRBD2. The CDR3 covers 16 residues. After removal of 4 bases from V and 6 bases from J, the junction contained 5 bases not matched to a gene. Germline lookup yields CDR1 LGHNA and CDR2 YSLEER. The CDR3 sequence is CASSPTGTSGGDTQYF. CDR3 sequence (DNA): TGCGCCAGCAGCCCGACCGGGACTAGCGGGGGGGATACGCAGTATTTT.

CDR3 sequence reads: CSVGQKGGLNTEAFF. The DNA of the CDR3 is TGCAGCGTTGGACAGAAGGGGGGATTGAACACTGAAGCTTTCTTT. The gene calls are TRBV29-1 and TRBJ1-1; D is possibly TRBD1 (6 bases). V lost 4 bases and J 0 bases, leaving 15 bases between the germline ends. Germline V lookup: CDR1 SQVTM, CDR2 ANQGSEA. The CDR3 loop spans 15 amino acids. The full variable domain, rest sourced from reference TRBV29-1 and TRBJ1-1, is SAVISQKPSRDICQRGTSLTIQCQVDSQVTMMFWYRQQPGQSLTLIATANQGSEATYESGFVIDKFPISRPNLTFSTLTVSNMSPEDSSIYLCSVGQKGGLNTEAFFGQGTRLTVV.

V usage is TRBV25-1 and J usage is TRBJ2-1; 12 bases align to TRBD2. The CDR3 has 17 amino acids. The junction had 10 bases not matched to a gene; V was cut back by 3 bases and J by 7 bases. Looked up from germline, CDR1 is MGHDK and CDR2 is SYGVNS. CDR3 DNA: TGTGCCAGCAGTGACCTAGCGGGGGGGCAAAAATTGAATGAGCAGTTCTTC. This codes for CASSDLAGGQKLNEQFF. Based on the CDR3 plus reference TRBV25-1 and TRBJ2-1, the full variable domain is EADIYQTPRYLVIGTGKKITLECSQTMGHDKMYWYQQDPGMELHLIHYSYGVNSTEKGDLSSESTVSRIRTEHFPLTLESARPSHTSQYLCASSDLAGGQKLNEQFFGPGTRLTVL.

The V gene is TRBV29-1, the J gene TRBJ1-5; no clear D gene. The CDR3 totals 13 residues. CDR1 is SQVTM, CDR2 ANQGSEA, per germline. The germline V and J ends were trimmed by 6 bases and 2 bases, with 11 bases remaining between them. CDR3 in DNA: TGCAGCGTCGCCTGGGAAGGCAATCAGCCCCAGCATTTT. Translated, it gives CSVAWEGNQPQHF.

This clonotype was picked up a small number of times. The chain recombines TRBV11-1 with TRBJ2-7, with 9 positions matching TRBD1. Trimming cost V 1 base and J 4 bases; bases outside gene matches: 17. The CDR3 is 19 residues long. Germline-derived CDR1 and CDR2 are SGHAT and FQDESV (reference sequence). This chain's CDR3 is CASSLVVTGGPSAHYEQYF. CDR3 nucleotide sequence: TGTGCCAGCAGCTTAGTGGTGACAGGGGGTCCCTCCGCTCATTACGAGCAGTACTTC.

In its sample, this clonotype was seen a few times. The V gene is TRBV20-1, the J gene TRBJ1-1; weak D call: TRBD1 (5 bases). Trimming shortened V by 5 bases and J by 1 base, and 14 bases separated the two germline ends. CDR1 and CDR2 from the germline V gene are DFQATT and SNEGSKA (reference sequence). The CDR3 has 14 amino acids. The CDR3 nucleotides are TGCAGTGCTGACCCGGGACGGTGGAACACTGAAGCTTTCTTT. Translated, it gives CSADPGRWNTEAFF.

The chain links TRBV21-1 to TRBJ2-5; TRBD2, the D gene given by the table, was not confirmed from the DNA. TRBV21-1 is designated a pseudogene. The CDR3 sequence is 21 residues long. The CDR3 protein is CASSKASRHFSGGTHQETQYF. CDR3 DNA: TGTGCCAGCAGCAAAGCGAGTAGGCATTTTAGCGGGGGGACTCACCAAGAGACCCAGTACTTC.

The V and J genes are TRBV11-2 and TRBJ2-4; 10 positions match TRBD1. CDR3 length equals 16 residues. CDR1 SGHAT and CDR2 FQNNGV come from the germline V gene. After removal of 5 bases from V and 2 bases from J, the junction contained 6 bases not matched to a gene. The CDR3 loop is CASSPPDRGTKNIQYF. In nucleotides, the CDR3 is TGTGCCAGCAGCCCCCCGGACAGGGGGACCAAAAACATTCAGTACTTC.

This clonotype has a handful of counts. The chain carries TRBV5-1 and TRBJ2-1, with D possibly called TRBD1 or TRBD2 (6 bases each). Per germline, CDR1 SGHRS and CDR2 YFSETQ. Trimming removed 4 bases at V and 8 bases at J, with 22 bases between. This CDR3 is built from 16 residues. In DNA form, the CDR3 reads TGCGCCAGCAGCCTGCTCGCAAGGGGGGTATCTGATGAGCAGTTCTTC. Its protein product is CASSLLARGVSDEQFF. The full variable domain, rest sourced from reference TRBV5-1 and TRBJ2-1, is KAGVTQTPRYLIKTRGQQVTLSCSPISGHRSVSWYQQTPGQGLQFLFEYFSETQRNKGNFPGRFSGRQFSNSRSEMNVSTLELGDSALYLCASSLLARGVSDEQFFGPGTRLTVL.

This clonotype was observed a handful of times. The chain recombines TRBV14 with TRBJ2-1, with D possibly being TRBD1 or TRBD2 (6 bases each). The CDR3 length is 16 residues. Germline V gives CDR1 SGHDN, CDR2 FVKESK. V lost 0 bases to trimming and J lost 2 bases, with 11 bases between them. This chain's CDR3 is CASSQDSRGAYNEQFF. The DNA for the CDR3 is TGTGCCAGCAGCCAAGATTCGAGGGGGGCCTACAATGAGCAGTTCTTC.

This clonotype was recorded a few times. V is TRBV7-2 and J is TRBJ2-1; 9 nucleotides agree with TRBD1. This CDR3 contains 15 residues. V lost 1 base, J lost 12 bases, and 10 bases stayed unmatched. CDR1 is SGHTA and CDR2 is FQGNSA in the germline V gene. For the CDR3, the DNA is TGTGCCAGCAGCTTAGGGGGCGGGGACAGGGTACCGCAGTTCTTC. Protein product: CASSLGGGDRVPQFF. The whole variable domain, remainder taken from reference TRBV7-2 and TRBJ2-1, is GAGVSQSPSNKVTEKGKDVELRCDPISGHTALYWYRQSLGQGLEFLIYFQGNSAPDKSGLPSDRFSAERTGGSVSTLTIQRTQQEDSAVYLCASSLGGGDRVPQFFGPGTRLTVL.

V is TRBV5-1 and J is TRBJ2-5; no clear D. The CDR3 consists of 14 residues. The V gene lost 2 bases and the J gene lost 5 bases, with 13 bases spanning the gap. In germline, CDR1 is SGHRS, CDR2 YFSETQ. CDR3 nucleotide sequence: TGCGCCAGCAGCTTAGGGAACCCCAGGGAGACCCAGTACTTC. It specifies CASSLGNPRETQYF.

This clonotype has only a few counts. The chain employs TRBV7-9 and TRBJ1-6; 8 bases line up with TRBD1. This CDR3 is 15 amino acids long. CDR1 SEHNR and CDR2 FQNEAQ come from the germline V gene (reference sequence). V shed 3 bases, J shed 6 bases, and the junction held 4 bases outside the gene matches. CDR3 nucleotides: TGTGCCAGCAGCTTCCAGGGGGCGAGTAATTCACCCCTCCACTTT. It encodes CASSFQGASNSPLHF.

This clonotype has at least ten counts. The chain couples TRBV20-1 to TRBJ1-1; D is uncertain. The CDR3 is 11 amino acids. Germline CDR1 reads DFQATT; CDR2 reads SNEGSKA (reference sequence). V was pared by 1 base and J by 10 bases, with 10 bases between. CDR3 bases: TGCAGTGCTAGAGGGGGTGGAGTAGCTTTCTTT. Its translation is CSARGGGVAFF.

This chain uses TRBV19 with TRBJ1-5; maybe TRBD1 (6 bases). The germline gives CDR1 LNHDA, CDR2 SQIVND (reference sequence). The V gene lost 3 bases and the J gene lost 3 bases, with 18 bases spanning the gap. There are 17 residues in the CDR3. The CDR3 DNA follows: TGTGCCAGTAGTATTAAGCCGTTCGACAGGCACAATCAGCCCCAGCATTTT. As protein: CASSIKPFDRHNQPQHF.

The chain uses TRBV4-1 and TRBJ1-5; maybe TRBD1 (6 bases). V was clipped by 0 bases and J by 6 bases, with 12 bases between them. The germline V gene encodes CDR1 MGHRA and CDR2 YSYEKL. The CDR3 extends over 15 amino acids. CDR3 sequence reads: CASSQDGSGVQPQHF. In DNA form, the CDR3 reads TGCGCCAGCAGCCAAGATGGGTCAGGGGTTCAGCCCCAGCATTTT.

On this clonotype itself: The germline gene is not matched at one end of the junction; a read error may be the cause. The chain couples TRBV5-6 to TRBJ2-2, with D unresolved. CDR1 and CDR2 (germline): SGHDT, YYEEEE. There are 13 residues in the CDR3. The CDR3 region is CASGFGLPGELFF. The CDR3, as DNA: TGTGCCAGCGGCTTTGGTCTCCCCGGGGAGCTGTTTTTT. Using reference TRBV5-6 and TRBJ2-2 for the parts outside the CDR3, the full variable domain is DAGVTQSPTHLIKTRGQQVTLRCSPKSGHDTVSWYQQALGQGPQFIFQYYEEEERQRGNFPDRFSGHQFPNYSSELNVNALLLGDSALYLCASGFGLPGELFFGEGSRLTVL.

The rearrangement uses TRBV7-2 and TRBJ1-5; D might be TRBD1 (5 bases). Trimming removed 1 base at V and 0 bases at J, with 10 bases between. Germline V gene lookup returns CDR1 SGHTA and CDR2 FQGNSA. This CDR3 spans 16 amino acids. The CDR3 DNA follows: TGTGCCAGCAGCTTAGTGGGGGGATATAGCAATCAGCCCCAGCATTTT. Its protein product is CASSLVGGYSNQPQHF. The full variable domain, its missing parts supplied by reference TRBV7-2 and TRBJ1-5, is GAGVSQSPSNKVTEKGKDVELRCDPISGHTALYWYRQSLGQGLEFLIYFQGNSAPDKSGLPSDRFSAERTGGSVSTLTIQRTQQEDSAVYLCASSLVGGYSNQPQHFGDGTRLSIL.

The table lists this clonotype with a few counts. V gene TRBV18 combines with J gene TRBJ2-2; D call uncertain. V dropped 0 bases and J dropped 4 bases, with 15 bases sitting between them. The CDR3 extends over 17 amino acids. CDR1 is KGHSH and CDR2 is LQKENI in the germline V gene. CDR3 protein: CASSPPRMATGTGELFF. The CDR3 region has the DNA TGTGCCAGCTCACCACCGAGGATGGCTACCGGCACCGGGGAGCTGTTTTTT.

This chain uses TRBV7-6 with TRBJ1-1, with no clear D. This CDR3 has 13 residues. Germline CDR1 SGHVS, CDR2 FNYEAQ. V lost 4 bases and J 8 bases, leaving 14 bases between the germline ends. The CDR3 sequence is CASSSPWAGEAFF. The CDR3 DNA sequence: TGTGCCAGCAGCTCCCCCTGGGCGGGGGAAGCTTTCTTT. The full variable domain, in which reference TRBV7-6 and TRBJ1-1 provide the parts outside the CDR3, is GAGVSQSPRYKVTKRGQDVALRCDPISGHVSLYWYRQALGQGPEFLTYFNYEAQQDKSGLPNDRFSAERPEGSISTLTIQRTEQRDSAMYRCASSSPWAGEAFFGQGTRLTVV.

The V gene is TRBV15, the J gene TRBJ1-5; D gene ambiguous. V lost 1 base, J lost 0 bases, and 7 bases lay in between. This CDR3 region has 15 residues. Germline lookup yields CDR1 LNHNV and CDR2 YYDKDF (reference sequence). CDR3 amino acids: CATSRAGSSNQPQHF. The CDR3 DNA is TGTGCCACCAGCAGAGCCGGCAGTAGCAATCAGCCCCAGCATTTT.

This clonotype has ten or more counts. The rearrangement uses TRBV5-1 and TRBJ1-1, with D possibly matching TRBD1 (6 bases). Trimming cost V 4 bases and J 3 bases, with 16 bases left between them. Per the germline V gene, CDR1 is SGHRS and CDR2 is YFSETQ. CDR3 length: 15 residues. As DNA, the CDR3 is TGCGCCAGCAGCCTCTTCTCAGGGGCGGACACTGAAGCTTTCTTT. Its translation is CASSLFSGADTEAFF.

The chain joins TRBV20-1 to TRBJ2-5; D is unclear. Trimming removed 3 bases at V and 6 bases at J, with 14 bases between. This CDR3 comprises 13 residues. CDR1 is DFQATT, CDR2 SNEGSKA, per germline (reference sequence). CDR3: CSASSSRRKTQYF. CDR3 coding DNA: TGCAGTGCTAGCAGTAGCCGTCGAAAGACCCAGTACTTC.

This clonotype was seen a few times. V gene TRBV5-4 combines with J gene TRBJ2-5, with 8 bases that match TRBD2. Germline V gene lookup returns CDR1 SGHNT and CDR2 YYREEE (reference sequence). V was clipped by 2 bases and J by 4 bases; unmatched bases: 10. The CDR3 covers 16 residues. CDR3 DNA sequence: TGTGCCAGCAGCTTACCCTCCCGGGGGGGCGGAGAGACCCAGTACTTC. The encoded protein is CASSLPSRGGGETQYF.

This clonotype was observed a handful of times. This rearrangement joins TRBV4-3 to TRBJ2-5; no firm D call. In germline, CDR1 is LGHNA, CDR2 YSLEER. V was shortened by 3 bases and J by 5 bases, with 16 bases between the two germline ends. The CDR3 has 15 amino acids. The DNA of the CDR3 is TGCGCCAGCAGCCACACGTTAGCAGCCGCTGAGACCCAGTACTTC. Protein product: CASSHTLAAAETQYF.

The V call is TRBV15, the J call TRBJ2-3; 10 nucleotides line up with TRBD1. This CDR3 region has 16 residues. Germline V CDR1 and CDR2: LNHNV, YYDKDF (reference sequence). Unmatched junction bases numbered 7, after V lost 4 bases and J lost 3 bases. This chain's CDR3 is CATSKTLGQGTDTQYF. CDR3 DNA: TGTGCCACCAGCAAGACCCTGGGACAGGGGACAGATACGCAGTATTTT.

The rearrangement links TRBV6-1 to TRBJ1-5, with 7 bases lining up with TRBD1. In germline, CDR1 is MNHNS, CDR2 SASEGT. J lost 6 bases, V lost 7 bases, and 12 bases had no gene match. The CDR3 has 15 amino acids. The CDR3: CASTLHDRESQPQHF. DNA for the CDR3: TGTGCCAGCACGCTGCATGACAGGGAAAGTCAGCCCCAGCATTTT.